Shown below are 26 T cell receptor beta chains from a single sample sequenced in a study of control samples from healthy donors and cancer patients. Profiled with immunoSEQ multiplex PCR; TCRdb holds only in-frame clones, not every one. The repertoire includes about 140,000 clones, roughly 92% of them detected once, and around 13% sits in the top ten. Sequences were obtained from blood. Receptors originate from a middle-aged man in good health.

The V call is TRBV7-2, the J call TRBJ2-7, with D possibly being TRBD1 or TRBD2 (5 bases each). There are 15 residues in the CDR3. V lost 7 bases and J 4 bases, leaving 20 bases between the germline ends. CDR1 and CDR2 (germline): SGHTA, FQGNSA. The CDR3, as DNA: TGTGCCAGCATCTCCTTCTCCCGGGGCCTATACGAGCAGTACTTC. It translates to CASISFSRGLYEQYF.

The chain combines TRBV3-1 (or the pseudogene TRBV3-2) with TRBJ1-2, with TRBD1 as a possible D gene (6 bases). The germline V and J ends were trimmed by 5 bases and 5 bases, with 15 bases remaining between them. CDR1 LGHDT and CDR2 YNNKEL come from the germline V gene (reference sequence). The CDR3 sequence is 14 residues long. CDR3 amino acids: CASSAPSGQYGYTF. The CDR3 bases are TGTGCCAGCAGCGCCCCCTCGGGACAATATGGCTACACCTTC.

CDR3: CASSEIGRYDTEAFF. In nucleotides, the CDR3 is TGTGCCAGCAGCGAAATTGGACGTTACGACACTGAAGCTTTCTTT. The chain has TRBV9 and TRBJ1-1; D call uncertain. Per germline, CDR1 SGDLS and CDR2 YYNGEE. This CDR3 contains 15 residues. The V end was cut by 3 bases, the J end by 3 bases, with 15 bases between.

The chain uses TRBV10-3 and TRBJ2-2, with TRBD1 matching over 10 bases. The V gene end was trimmed by 10 bases and the J gene end by 6 bases; junction bases not matched to a gene: 8. The CDR3 has 14 amino acids. Germline-derived CDR1 and CDR2 are ENHRY and SYGVKD. CDR3 in amino acids: CATTGDRGPGELFF. CDR3 DNA: TGTGCCACTACCGGGGACAGGGGTCCCGGGGAGCTGTTTTTT.

V usage is TRBV13 and J usage is TRBJ2-1, with D perhaps matching TRBD2 (6 bases). The CDR3 is made up of 15 amino acids. V was trimmed by 7 bases and J by 4 bases, leaving 17 bases between them. The germline CDR1 and CDR2 sequences are PRHDT and FYEKMQ (reference sequence). The CDR3 is CASTGPGLDYNEQFF. The CDR3 DNA reads TGTGCCAGCACCGGACCGGGACTCGATTACAATGAGCAGTTCTTC.

The rearrangement uses TRBV9 and TRBJ1-6; no clear D gene. The CDR3 has 15 amino acids. Deletions cut 4 bases from V and 7 bases from J, with 15 bases between. Germline CDR1 is SGDLS and CDR2 is YYNGEE. The CDR3 here is CASSSFLGENSPLHF. CDR3 DNA: TGTGCCAGCAGCTCATTTCTCGGGGAGAATTCACCCCTCCACTTT. Full variable domain (rest looked up from reference TRBV9 and TRBJ1-6): DSGVTQTPKHLITATGQRVTLRCSPRSGDLSVYWYQQSLDQGLQFLIQYYNGEERAKGNILERFSAQQFPDLHSELNLSSLELGDSALYFCASSSFLGENSPLHFGNGTRLTVT.

The chain has TRBV7-9 and TRBJ2-7; D may be TRBD2 (5 bases). The V gene lost 9 bases and the J gene lost 0 bases, with 9 bases spanning the gap. The CDR3 runs 12 residues. Looked up from germline, CDR1 is SEHNR and CDR2 is FQNEAQ (reference sequence). The CDR3 protein is CASSESSYEQYF. For the CDR3, the DNA is TGTGCCAGTAGCGAGAGCTCCTACGAGCAGTACTTC.

The chain employs TRBV11-2 and TRBJ2-3; D not resolved. Trimming removed 5 bases at V and 2 bases at J, with 11 bases between. Germline CDR1 and CDR2: SGHAT and FQNNGV. The CDR3 consists of 14 residues. In DNA, the CDR3 is TGTGCCAGCAGCCAGCCCCCGAACACAGATACGCAGTATTTT. This codes for CASSQPPNTDTQYF.

Here the CDR3 reads CASSLGTGVSSGANVLTF. The DNA for the CDR3 is TGTGCCAGTAGTTTAGGGACAGGGGTGAGCTCTGGGGCCAACGTCCTGACTTTC. The genes are TRBV19 and TRBJ2-6, with TRBD1 identical over 10 bases. Trimming removed 5 bases from V and 0 bases from J; junction bases left unmatched: 7. Germline V gene lookup returns CDR1 LNHDA and CDR2 SQIVND (reference sequence). This CDR3 region has 18 residues.

J is TRBJ2-7 and V is TRBV25-1, with D hard to call. Germline CDR1 and CDR2: MGHDK and SYGVNS. Between the trimmed V and J ends, which lost 7 bases and 1 base, there was a span of 8 bases. The CDR3 runs 12 residues. CDR3 coding DNA: TGTGCCAGCACCTTTGGGTCCTACGAGCAGTACTTC. Residues: CASTFGSYEQYF.

This sequence joins TRBV6-1 and TRBJ1-5; 7 bases agree with TRBD1. Germline CDR1 is MNHNS and CDR2 is SASEGT. J was trimmed by 7 bases and V by 3 bases; bases with no gene match: 3. CDR3 length equals 13 residues. CDR3 region: CASSDQDRQPQHF. The CDR3 DNA is TGTGCCAGCAGTGATCAGGACAGGCAGCCCCAGCATTTT.

This clone was seen only once. J is TRBJ1-3 and V is TRBV13; D is uncertain. Germline V CDR1 and CDR2: PRHDT, FYEKMQ (reference sequence). The CDR3 loop spans 15 amino acids. Deletions cut 5 bases from V and 0 bases from J, with 11 bases between. This CDR3 is CASSLTRNSGNTIYF. CDR3 DNA sequence: TGTGCCAGCAGCCTTACCAGGAACTCTGGAAACACCATATATTTT. The variable domain in full, with the rest retrieved from reference TRBV13 and TRBJ1-3, is AAGVIQSPRHLIKEKRETATLKCYPIPRHDTVYWYQQGPGQDPQFLISFYEKMQSDKGSIPDRFSAQQFSDYHSELNMSSLELGDSALYFCASSLTRNSGNTIYFGEGSWLTVV.

The J gene is TRBJ2-2, the V gene TRBV30; D uncertain. Germline CDR1 reads GTSNPN; CDR2 reads SVGIG (reference sequence). V was clipped by 4 bases and J by 6 bases, with 12 bases between them. The CDR3 length is 13 residues. The CDR3 bases are TGTGCCTGGACCGGATCTCTGGCCGGGGAGCTGTTTTTT. The encoded protein is CAWTGSLAGELFF.

With regard to this clone: Other DNA sequences within the sample encode an identical CDR3. The genes are TRBV11-2 and TRBJ2-2, with D perhaps matching TRBD1 (5 bases). CDR3 size: 13 residues. Germline V gene sequence: CDR1 SGHAT, CDR2 FQNNGV. V lost 2 bases, J lost 4 bases, and 5 bases lay in between. CDR3 amino acids: CASSLRGTGELFF. For the CDR3, the DNA is TGTGCCAGCAGCTTAAGGGGCACCGGGGAGCTGTTTTTT.

The chain is built from TRBV29-1 and TRBJ1-3; no clear D gene. The CDR3 is made up of 13 amino acids. CDR1 and CDR2 (germline): SQVTM, ANQGSEA. The V end lost 7 bases, the J end lost 0 bases, and 10 bases lay between the germline ends. The CDR3 sequence: CSAIAGSGNTIYF. CDR3 nucleotide sequence: TGCAGCGCTATCGCGGGCTCTGGAAACACCATATATTTT.

The chain joins TRBV6-1 to TRBJ2-2; no clear D. The V end lost 1 base, the J end lost 3 bases, and 15 bases lay between the germline ends. Germline V gives CDR1 MNHNS, CDR2 SASEGT. The CDR3 runs to 17 residues. Written as DNA, the CDR3 is TGTGCCAGCAGTGAAGAGGAATGGGTCCAGGACACCGGGGAGCTGTTTTTT. This gives the protein CASSEEEWVQDTGELFF.

The J gene is TRBJ2-5, the V gene TRBV25-1; 7 bases agree with TRBD2. With V trimmed by 9 bases and J by 2 bases, 9 bases remained unmatched. The length of the CDR3 is 14 residues. Germline CDR1 MGHDK, CDR2 SYGVNS. The CDR3 is CASTGGGLQETQYF. CDR3 sequence (DNA): TGTGCCAGTACTGGGGGAGGGCTACAAGAGACCCAGTACTTC.

V is TRBV5-6 and J is TRBJ1-2; TRBD1 matches at 9 bases. The CDR3 extends over 16 amino acids. The V and J ends lost 1 base and 4 bases, in that order; junction bases with no gene match: 8. In germline, CDR1 is SGHDT, CDR2 YYEEEE. Written as DNA, the CDR3 is TGTGCCAGCAGCTTGTATAACAGGGGGCCCGGCTATGGCTACACCTTC. Residues: CASSLYNRGPGYGYTF.

The chain is built from TRBV2 and TRBJ1-1; possibly TRBD1 for D (6 bases). CDR3 length equals 13 residues. The germline CDR1 and CDR2 sequences are SNHLY and FYNNEI. Trimming took 1 base from V and 5 from J, leaving 8 bases between them. CDR3 nucleotides: TGTGCCAGCAGTGAAGACAGGGTAACTGAAGCTTTCTTT. Translation: CASSEDRVTEAFF. The whole variable domain, remainder taken from reference TRBV2 and TRBJ1-1, is EPEVTQTPSHQVTQMGQEVILRCVPISNHLYFYWYRQILGQKVEFLVSFYNNEISEKSEIFDDQFSVERPDGSNFTLKIRSTKLEDSAMYFCASSEDRVTEAFFGQGTRLTVV.

This chain connects TRBV7-3 to TRBJ2-2; TRBD1 aligns across 7 bases. Germline trimming cut 3 bases from V and 4 bases from J; bases unmatched to any gene: 2. The CDR3 is 14 residues long. Germline V CDR1 and CDR2: SGHTA, FQGTGA. CDR3 region: CASSFAGGTGELFF. The CDR3 DNA reads TGTGCCAGCAGCTTCGCAGGGGGCACCGGGGAGCTGTTTTTT.

V usage is TRBV9 and J usage is TRBJ2-7; TRBD2 is a possible D gene (6 bases). The V end was cut by 2 bases, the J end by 5 bases, with 11 bases between. This CDR3 has 13 residues. Germline CDR1 SGDLS, CDR2 YYNGEE. The CDR3 spells CASSVGAGHEQYF. CDR3 coding DNA: TGTGCCAGCAGCGTTGGGGCGGGGCACGAGCAGTACTTC.

Concerning this clone: This specimen includes other DNA sequences encoding the same CDR3. J is TRBJ1-5 and V is TRBV7-2; D gene uncertain. Deletions cut 1 base from V and 8 bases from J, with 15 bases between. The CDR3 length is 15 residues. Germline V gives CDR1 SGHTA, CDR2 FQGNSA. The CDR3 reads CASSLDWTALKPQHF. The CDR3, as DNA: TGTGCCAGCAGCTTAGACTGGACCGCTCTAAAGCCCCAGCATTTT.

The rearrangement uses TRBV7-8 and TRBJ1-2; D remains unclear. The CDR3 has 15 residues. Trimming took 5 bases from V and 5 from J, leaving 18 bases between them. Per germline, CDR1 SGHVS and CDR2 FQNEAQ. The CDR3 DNA reads TGTGCCAGCAGCCCGCTCTCCCTAAGCTCTTATGGCTACACCTTC. Translation gives CASSPLSLSSYGYTF. The full variable domain, rest sourced from reference TRBV7-8 and TRBJ1-2, is GAGVSQSPRYKVAKRGQDVALRCDPISGHVSLFWYQQALGQGPEFLTYFQNEAQLDKSGLPSDRFFAERPEGSVSTLKIQRTQQEDSAVYLCASSPLSLSSYGYTFGSGTRLTVV.

The V call is TRBV28, the J call TRBJ1-1; 8 positions agree with TRBD1. V lost 5 bases, J lost 6 bases, and 11 bases stayed unmatched. Germline V CDR1 and CDR2: MDHEN, SYDVKM. The CDR3 sequence is 15 residues long. The CDR3 coding sequence is TGTGCCAGCAGTCCTACCGGACAGGGCCAAGCTGAAGCTTTCTTT. It yields the protein CASSPTGQGQAEAFF.

This clone is a singleton in its sample. The chain recombines TRBV29-1 with TRBJ2-5; either TRBD1 or TRBD2 may supply D (5 bases each). V shed 0 bases and J shed 2 bases, with 16 bases lying between them. Germline CDR1 SQVTM, CDR2 ANQGSEA. The CDR3 sequence is 16 residues long. CDR3 loop: CSVEDIVWGKQETQYF. DNA for the CDR3: TGCAGCGTTGAAGATATTGTATGGGGGAAACAAGAGACCCAGTACTTC.

This chain links TRBV6-5 with TRBJ1-1; D call uncertain. The CDR3 sequence is 13 residues long. The germline V gene encodes CDR1 MNHEY and CDR2 SVGAGI. Trimming pared 5 bases from V and 7 bases from J, leaving 14 bases between. For the CDR3, the DNA is TGTGCCAGCAGTCCCTTTGGACGGGATGAAGCTTTCTTT. Residues: CASSPFGRDEAFF.